These T cell receptor beta chains were read from a single sample in a study of blood T cells in healthy people across ages. TCRdb analysed the 5' RACE reads with MiXCR anew, one entry per CDR3 protein. The sample consists of some 700,000 distinct CDR3 sequences, roughly 20% of them appearing once. Sequences were obtained from blood. The receptor set was obtained from a man in his sixties or seventies in good health. Each CDR3 is given with its conserved first and last residue. Each record gives: clone size, V gene, D gene, J gene, CDR3 protein, CDR3 DNA. A D gene is named only where the DNA matches it firmly. Part of the rows lack a size; the others show once, few, many or a class for expanded clones.

abundance: -
v_gene: TRBV10-3
d_gene: -
j_gene: TRBJ1-3
CDR3aa: CAISADRLSGNTIYF
CDR3nt: TGTGCCATCAGTGCAGACAGACTCTCTGGAAACACCATATATTTT

abundance: many
v_gene: TRBV7-2
d_gene: TRBD1
j_gene: TRBJ1-1
CDR3aa: CASSLQGAYTEAFF
CDR3nt: TGTGCCAGCAGCTTACAGGGGGCTTACACTGAAGCTTTCTTT

abundance: -
v_gene: TRBV6-6
d_gene: -
j_gene: TRBJ1-5
CDR3aa: CASSASPSIMDTQHF
CDR3nt: TGTGCCAGCAGTGCTTCACCCTCTATTATGGATACGCAGCATTTT

abundance: -
v_gene: TRBV5-4
d_gene: -
j_gene: TRBJ2-5
CDR3aa: CASSPATGGETQYF
CDR3nt: TGTGCCAGCAGCCCTGCTACTGGGGGGGAGACCCAGTACTTC

abundance: -
v_gene: TRBV7-8
d_gene: TRBD1
j_gene: TRBJ2-5
CDR3aa: CASSITTGDWGAQYF
CDR3nt: TGTGCCAGCAGCATTACGACAGGGGACTGGGGGGCCCAGTACTTC

abundance: -
v_gene: TRBV20-1
d_gene: -
j_gene: TRBJ2-1
CDR3aa: CSARSLVRGTSYNEQFF
CDR3nt: TGCAGTGCTAGGAGTCTGGTCAGGGGCACTTCCTACAATGAGCAGTTCTTC

abundance: few
v_gene: TRBV5-1
d_gene: -
j_gene: TRBJ2-1
CDR3aa: CASSPDGGGYNEQFF
CDR3nt: TGCGCCAGCAGCCCGGACGGAGGAGGCTACAATGAGCAGTTCTTC

abundance: -
v_gene: TRBV19
d_gene: -
j_gene: TRBJ2-3
CDR3aa: CASRLMSSTDTQYF
CDR3nt: TGTGCCAGCCGTTTGATGAGTAGCACAGATACGCAGTATTTT

abundance: few
v_gene: TRBV20-1
d_gene: TRBD2
j_gene: TRBJ2-1
CDR3aa: CSANPTSGELNEQFF
CDR3nt: TGCAGTGCTAACCCGACTAGCGGGGAGCTCAATGAGCAGTTCTTC

abundance: -
v_gene: TRBV3-1
d_gene: -
j_gene: TRBJ1-4
CDR3aa: CASSQVATNEKLFF
CDR3nt: TGTGCTAGCAGCCAGGTGGCAACTAATGAAAAACTGTTTTTT

abundance: -
v_gene: TRBV12-3/TRBV12-4
d_gene: TRBD2
j_gene: TRBJ2-5
CDR3aa: CASSLFSGGAKFF
CDR3nt: TGTGCCAGCAGTTTATTTAGCGGGGGGGCCAAGTTCTTC

abundance: -
v_gene: TRBV7-9
d_gene: -
j_gene: TRBJ2-3
CDR3aa: CASSRTGLDTQYF
CDR3nt: TGTGCCAGCAGTCGCACAGGGTTGGATACGCAGTATTTT

abundance: -
v_gene: TRBV20-1
d_gene: TRBD1
j_gene: TRBJ2-7
CDR3aa: CSAKYRGLGEQYF
CDR3nt: TGCAGTGCCAAATACAGGGGCCTCGGCGAGCAGTACTTC

abundance: few
v_gene: TRBV7-9
d_gene: TRBD1
j_gene: TRBJ2-4
CDR3aa: CASSPPTGGAFNIQYF
CDR3nt: TGTGCCAGCAGCCCTCCCACAGGGGGCGCATTCAACATTCAGTACTTC

abundance: few
v_gene: TRBV7-2
d_gene: -
j_gene: TRBJ1-1
CDR3aa: CASSRRPQATEAFF
CDR3nt: TGTGCCAGCAGCCGCCGGCCTCAGGCGACTGAAGCTTTCTTT

abundance: -
v_gene: TRBV5-6
d_gene: -
j_gene: TRBJ1-5
CDR3aa: CASSLAGSPNQPQHF
CDR3nt: TGTGCCAGCAGCTTGGCCGGGAGTCCCAATCAGCCCCAGCATTTT

abundance: -
v_gene: TRBV5-6
d_gene: -
j_gene: TRBJ1-5
CDR3aa: CASSLTAASNQPQHF
CDR3nt: TGTGCCAGCAGCCTGACAGCAGCGAGCAATCAGCCCCAGCATTTT

abundance: -
v_gene: TRBV6-2/TRBV6-3
d_gene: -
j_gene: TRBJ2-2
CDR3aa: CASSWERPPNTGELFF
CDR3nt: TGTGCCAGCAGTTGGGAGCGGCCACCGAACACCGGGGAGCTGTTTTTT

abundance: -
v_gene: TRBV7-9
d_gene: -
j_gene: TRBJ1-5
CDR3aa: CASSLRDGENQPQHF
CDR3nt: TGTGCCAGCAGCCTTCGGGACGGTGAAAATCAGCCCCAGCATTTT

abundance: -
v_gene: TRBV12-3/TRBV12-4
d_gene: TRBD1
j_gene: TRBJ2-5
CDR3aa: CASRPGTGLWETQYF
CDR3nt: TGTGCCAGCAGACCCGGGACAGGGTTATGGGAGACCCAGTACTTC

abundance: -
v_gene: TRBV7-9
d_gene: -
j_gene: TRBJ2-2
CDR3aa: CASSLHSANAGEQFF
CDR3nt: TGTGCCAGCAGCTTACACAGTGCGAACGCCGGGGAGCAGTTTTTT

abundance: -
v_gene: TRBV18
d_gene: -
j_gene: TRBJ1-3
CDR3aa: CASSPIGSGNTIYF
CDR3nt: TGTGCCAGCTCACCAATCGGTTCTGGAAACACCATATATTTT

abundance: few
v_gene: TRBV6-1
d_gene: TRBD2
j_gene: TRBJ2-2
CDR3aa: CVSRAGPNTGELFF
CDR3nt: TGTGTCAGTAGAGCGGGACCGAACACCGGGGAGCTGTTTTTT

abundance: -
v_gene: TRBV20-1
d_gene: TRBD1
j_gene: TRBJ1-1
CDR3aa: CSAPRVLGQGRDTEAFF
CDR3nt: TGCAGTGCCCCCCGGGTCCTGGGACAGGGAAGGGACACTGAAGCTTTCTTT

abundance: -
v_gene: TRBV12-3/TRBV12-4
d_gene: -
j_gene: TRBJ2-1
CDR3aa: CASSLGTPGGYF
CDR3nt: TGTGCCAGCAGTTTGGGGACCCCAGGGGGGTACTTC

abundance: few
v_gene: TRBV5-1
d_gene: TRBD2
j_gene: TRBJ2-1
CDR3aa: CASWSSGGANEQFF
CDR3nt: TGCGCCAGCTGGTCCAGCGGGGGGGCTAATGAGCAGTTCTTC

abundance: many
v_gene: TRBV7-9
d_gene: -
j_gene: TRBJ2-1
CDR3aa: CASTAGYNEQFF
CDR3nt: TGTGCCAGCACTGCCGGATACAATGAGCAGTTCTTC

abundance: -
v_gene: TRBV7-2
d_gene: TRBD2
j_gene: TRBJ2-3
CDR3aa: CASSSDYGRRTQYF
CDR3nt: TGTGCCAGCAGCTCTGACTACGGGAGGCGAACGCAGTATTTT

abundance: -
v_gene: TRBV7-6
d_gene: -
j_gene: TRBJ1-2
CDR3aa: CASSPQGLDYGYTF
CDR3nt: TGTGCCAGCAGCCCCCAGGGCCTGGACTATGGCTACACCTTC

abundance: -
v_gene: TRBV29-1
d_gene: TRBD1
j_gene: TRBJ2-7
CDR3aa: CSVVRTGGYEQYF
CDR3nt: TGCAGCGTCGTACGGACAGGGGGCTACGAGCAGTACTTC

abundance: few
v_gene: TRBV6-6
d_gene: TRBD2
j_gene: TRBJ2-5
CDR3aa: CASSSGTSGNQETQYF
CDR3nt: TGTGCCAGCAGCTCCGGGACTAGCGGAAACCAAGAGACCCAGTACTTC

abundance: -
v_gene: TRBV12-3/TRBV12-4
d_gene: TRBD2
j_gene: TRBJ2-5
CDR3aa: CASRTSGGSAQYF
CDR3nt: TGTGCCAGCAGAACTAGCGGGGGATCGGCGCAGTACTTC

abundance: few
v_gene: TRBV10-3
d_gene: TRBD2
j_gene: TRBJ2-3
CDR3aa: CALSAGHTDTQYF
CDR3nt: TGTGCCCTCTCAGCGGGGCACACAGATACGCAGTATTTT

abundance: -
v_gene: TRBV27
d_gene: TRBD2
j_gene: TRBJ2-3
CDR3aa: CASSPSGTSGTQYF
CDR3nt: TGTGCCAGCAGCCCAAGTGGGACTAGCGGGACGCAGTATTTT

abundance: -
v_gene: TRBV14
d_gene: TRBD1
j_gene: TRBJ2-1
CDR3aa: CASSQVEKAGGINEQFF
CDR3nt: TGTGCCAGCAGCCAAGTGGAAAAGGCAGGGGGCATCAATGAGCAATTCTTC

abundance: -
v_gene: TRBV6-5
d_gene: -
j_gene: TRBJ1-5
CDR3aa: CASSSGPRGQPQHF
CDR3nt: TGTGCCAGCAGTTCGGGCCCGAGGGGTCAGCCCCAGCATTTT

abundance: -
v_gene: TRBV12-3/TRBV12-4
d_gene: TRBD2
j_gene: TRBJ2-5
CDR3aa: CASSLWLAGREETQYF
CDR3nt: TGTGCCAGCAGTTTATGGCTAGCGGGCCGTGAGGAGACCCAGTACTTC

abundance: -
v_gene: TRBV5-1
d_gene: -
j_gene: TRBJ1-4
CDR3aa: CASSHRVSATNEKLFF
CDR3nt: TGCGCCAGCAGCCACCGAGTATCAGCAACTAATGAAAAACTGTTTTTT

abundance: -
v_gene: TRBV6-5
d_gene: -
j_gene: TRBJ1-2
CDR3aa: CASSFDRSGGYTF
CDR3nt: TGTGCCAGCAGCTTCGACAGGAGTGGAGGCTACACCTTC

abundance: few
v_gene: TRBV3-1
d_gene: -
j_gene: TRBJ2-1
CDR3aa: CASSFSQAEQFF
CDR3nt: TGTGCCAGCAGCTTTTCCCAAGCGGAGCAGTTCTTC

abundance: few
v_gene: TRBV5-1
d_gene: TRBD1
j_gene: TRBJ2-3
CDR3aa: CASSIGQGSSDTQYF
CDR3nt: TGCGCCAGCAGCATTGGACAGGGGAGTTCAGATACGCAGTATTTT

abundance: -
v_gene: TRBV7-9
d_gene: -
j_gene: TRBJ2-1
CDR3aa: CASSFDGWREQFF
CDR3nt: TGTGCCAGCAGCTTCGACGGTTGGCGGGAGCAGTTCTTC

abundance: -
v_gene: TRBV3-1
d_gene: -
j_gene: TRBJ1-2
CDR3aa: CASSQDAVSVYGYTF
CDR3nt: TGTGCCAGCAGCCAAGATGCAGTGTCGGTCTATGGCTACACCTTC

abundance: many
v_gene: TRBV20-1
d_gene: TRBD2
j_gene: TRBJ2-1
CDR3aa: CSGNPPGLAGPNEQFF
CDR3nt: TGCAGTGGAAACCCCCCGGGACTAGCGGGCCCCAATGAGCAGTTCTTC

abundance: few
v_gene: TRBV20-1
d_gene: TRBD2
j_gene: TRBJ2-5
CDR3aa: CSASPPSGSVETQHF
CDR3nt: TGCAGTGCTTCCCCCCCTAGCGGGAGCGTGGAGACCCAGCACTTC

abundance: -
v_gene: TRBV20-1
d_gene: TRBD1
j_gene: TRBJ2-3
CDR3aa: CSARRDRGPYTQYF
CDR3nt: TGCAGTGCTAGACGGGACAGGGGACCCTATACGCAGTATTTT